These T cell receptor beta chains were read from a single sample in a study of cytomegalovirus exposure and HLA in healthy donors. The data were produced by immunoSEQ multiplex PCR, yet TCRdb's version contains in-frame clones alone and is incomplete. The sample includes about 210,000 clones, 75% to 80% seen only once; the top ten take roughly 1.9%. The source material was PBMCs. The receptors derive from a male donor in good health and CMV-seronegative. Both conserved end residues are trimmed from each CDR3.

TRBJ1-2	TRBV12-5	ASGLTRSLPNYGYT
TRBJ1-4	TRBV7-2	ASSLGQGPNEKLF
TRBJ2-1	TRBV28	ASSVRLAGLYNEQF
TRBJ1-1	TRBV12-5	ASGLALGQENTEAF
TRBJ1-6	TRBV4-2	ASSRRDRNSPLH
TRBJ2-5	TRBV19	ASRISPTQQETQY
TRBJ1-6	TRBV18	ASSPPSGSPPLH
TRBJ2-2	TRBV4-2	AVRLAANTGELF
TRBJ1-1	TRBV7-8	ASSGIAGNTEAF
TRBJ1-1	TRBV29-1	SAGGMNTEAF
TRBJ1-3	TRBV11-2	ASQDRVKNTIY
TRBJ1-1	TRBV30	AWSVPGTEAF
TRBJ2-2	TRBV18	ASSLTSGRSAGELF
TRBJ2-1	TRBV15	ATSREGRSITINEQF
TRBJ2-5	TRBV14	ASSRTRQETQY
TRBJ2-1	TRBV5-5	ASSLNSEQF
TRBJ1-1	TRBV4-2	ASSPQGPEAF
TRBJ2-7	TRBV11-2	ASSLVWAKGYEQY
TRBJ2-1	TRBV2	ASRGTGYYNEQF
TRBJ1-6	TRBV4-3	ASSQDRSSPLH
TRBJ2-7	TRBV20-1	SASHYYEQY
TRBJ2-1	TRBV5-1	ASSPRTSGGADEQF
TRBJ2-5	TRBV18	ASSPDRTQY
TRBJ2-7	TRBV20-1	SARDENEQY
TRBJ2-1	TRBV5-1	ASSPFSPGEDNEQF
TRBJ1-1	TRBV29-1	SVRRGGPPGDAEAF
TRBJ2-7	TRBV5-1	ASSLRTGAYEQY
TRBJ2-5	TRBV7-9	ASSLSGEETQY
TRBJ1-5	TRBV19	ASSTPTGQPQH
TRBJ2-3	TRBV27	ASSFLAGVFGGDTQY
TRBJ1-1	TRBV7-9	ASSLRGLLPEAF
TRBJ2-7	TRBV6-1	ASRPFSRGYEQY
TRBJ2-2	TRBV2	ASRLENTGELF
TRBJ2-7	TRBV19	ASKGRDSYEQY
TRBJ2-5	TRBV7-3	ASSRDTLGETQY
TRBJ2-3	TRBV5-1	ASSPGQVTDTQY
TRBJ2-2	TRBV27	ASSFYVGQAGGKGGELF
TRBJ2-7	TRBV27	ASRAGFSEQY
TRBJ2-5	TRBV19	ASSHLGISGGRGETQY
TRBJ1-2	TRBV5-6	ASSLQGLST
TRBJ2-1	TRBV5-1	ASSLNGNEQF
TRBJ1-1	TRBV7-6	ASSLARGGAITEAF
TRBJ1-1	TRBV5-4	ASSPGQKEAF
TRBJ2-7	TRBV25-1	ASSARGPSSYEQY
TRBJ2-1	TRBV11-2	ASSSPLEGEPYNEQF
TRBJ1-1	TRBV27	ASSARTGQGSKAF
TRBJ2-7	TRBV2	ASIRDREHEQY
TRBJ1-4	TRBV5-1	ASSLGGQGRANEKLF
TRBJ2-3	TRBV7-9	ASSPSTDTQY
TRBJ1-4	TRBV9	ASSPRGTGLNEKLF
TRBJ1-2	TRBV28	ASSLWETGVNPAGYT
TRBJ2-7	TRBV9	ASSKPQGRLSYEQY
TRBJ2-6	TRBV29-1	SVDAGPGANVLT
TRBJ2-1	TRBV14	ASSQASATNEQF
TRBJ2-7	TRBV7-9	ASSHKGQYEQY